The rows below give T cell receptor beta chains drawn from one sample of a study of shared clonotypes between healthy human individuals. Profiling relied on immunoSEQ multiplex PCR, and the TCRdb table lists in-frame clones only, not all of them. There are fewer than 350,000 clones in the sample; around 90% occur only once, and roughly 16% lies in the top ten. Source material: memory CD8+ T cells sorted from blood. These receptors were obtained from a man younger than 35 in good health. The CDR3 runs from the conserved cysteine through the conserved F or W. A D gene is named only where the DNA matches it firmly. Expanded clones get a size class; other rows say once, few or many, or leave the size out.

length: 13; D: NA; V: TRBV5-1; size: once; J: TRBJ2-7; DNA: TGCGCCAGCAGCATCAGGGGATTTTACGGGCAGTACTTC; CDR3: CASSIRGFYGQYF
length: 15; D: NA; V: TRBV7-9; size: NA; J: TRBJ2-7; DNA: TGTGCCAGCAGCTTAGGCCGCTCCTCGGTTTTGGAGCAGTACTTC; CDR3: CASSLGRSSVLEQYF
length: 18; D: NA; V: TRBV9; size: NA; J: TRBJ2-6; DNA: TGTGCCAGCAGCGCATTCCCGGACGCAGCCTCGGGGGCCAACGTCCTGACTTTC; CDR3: CASSAFPDAASGANVLTF
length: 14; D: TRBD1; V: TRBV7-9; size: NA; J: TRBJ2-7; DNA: TGTGCCAGCAGCGACCGGGACAGGCCCTACGAGCAGTACTTC; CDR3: CASSDRDRPYEQYF
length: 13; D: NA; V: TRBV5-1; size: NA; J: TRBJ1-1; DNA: TGCGCCAGCAGCTTGGGAGGGTACTCTGAAGCTTTCTTT; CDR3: CASSLGGYSEAFF
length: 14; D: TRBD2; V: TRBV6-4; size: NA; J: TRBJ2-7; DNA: TGTGCCAGCAGAGGACTAGCGGGATCCTACGAGCAGTACTTC; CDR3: CASRGLAGSYEQYF
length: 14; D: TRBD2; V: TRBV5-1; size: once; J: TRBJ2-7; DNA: TGCGCCAGCAGCCTAGCGGGACCGAACTACGAGCAGTACTTC; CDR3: CASSLAGPNYEQYF
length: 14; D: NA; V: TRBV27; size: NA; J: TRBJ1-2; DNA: TGTGCCAGCAGTTTATCGCGACCGAACTATGGCTACACCTTC; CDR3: CASSLSRPNYGYTF
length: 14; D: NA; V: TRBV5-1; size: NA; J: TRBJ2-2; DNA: TGCGCCAGCAGCCGCGGACCCAACACCGGGGAGCTGTTTTTT; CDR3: CASSRGPNTGELFF
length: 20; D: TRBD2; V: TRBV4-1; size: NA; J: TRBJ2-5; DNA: TGCGCCAGCAGCCAAGAAGATGGGCTAGCGGGAGTCAGGCCCGGAGAGACCCAGTACTTC; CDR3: CASSQEDGLAGVRPGETQYF
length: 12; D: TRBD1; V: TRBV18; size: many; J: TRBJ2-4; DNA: TGTGCCAGCCTGGGACAGGGGACCATTCAGTACTTC; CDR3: CASLGQGTIQYF
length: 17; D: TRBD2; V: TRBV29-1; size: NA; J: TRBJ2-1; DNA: TGCAGCGTTGAGCTAGCTAGCGGGGGACCCTCCTACAATGAGCAGTTCTTC; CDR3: CSVELASGGPSYNEQFF
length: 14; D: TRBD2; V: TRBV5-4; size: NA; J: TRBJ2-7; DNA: TGTGCCAGCAGGAGTAGACTAGCAGAATACGAGCAGTACTTC; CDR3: CASRSRLAEYEQYF
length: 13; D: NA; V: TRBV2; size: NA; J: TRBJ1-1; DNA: TGTGCCAGCAGTGAAAGGGGTTACACTGAAGCTTTCTTT; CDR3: CASSERGYTEAFF
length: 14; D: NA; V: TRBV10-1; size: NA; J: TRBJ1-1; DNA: TGCGCCAGCACGAGGGGCCGTGAAGATCCTGAAGCTTTCTTT; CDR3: CASTRGREDPEAFF
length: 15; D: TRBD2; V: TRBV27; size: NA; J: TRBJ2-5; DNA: TGTGCCAGCAGTCCCCAGACTAGCGGGGCGACGACCCAGTACTTC; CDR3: CASSPQTSGATTQYF
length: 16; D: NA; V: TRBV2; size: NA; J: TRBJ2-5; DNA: TGTGCCAGCAGTCCTGCCGGACAAGGGCTCGACGAGACCCAGTACTTC; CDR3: CASSPAGQGLDETQYF
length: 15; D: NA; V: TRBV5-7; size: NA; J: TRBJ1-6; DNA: TGTGCCAGCAGCTTGGCCATCTCCTATAATTCACCCCTCCACTTT; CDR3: CASSLAISYNSPLHF
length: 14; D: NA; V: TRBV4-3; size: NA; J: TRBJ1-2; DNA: TGCGCCAGCAGCCAGGCCACGGGCAGGTATGGCTACACCTTC; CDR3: CASSQATGRYGYTF
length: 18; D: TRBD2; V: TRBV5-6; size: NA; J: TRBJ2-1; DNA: TGTGCCAGCAGCTTCGATCTAGCGGGTGTTAGCTCCTACAATGAGCAGTTCTTC; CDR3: CASSFDLAGVSSYNEQFF
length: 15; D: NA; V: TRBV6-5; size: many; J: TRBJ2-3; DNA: TGTGCCAGCAGTTATGGCCCATACGGCGCAGATACGCAGTATTTT; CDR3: CASSYGPYGADTQYF
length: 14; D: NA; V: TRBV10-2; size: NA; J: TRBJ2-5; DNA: TGCGCCAGCAGTGAGTCTTTTTGGGGAGAGACCCAGTACTTC; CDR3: CASSESFWGETQYF
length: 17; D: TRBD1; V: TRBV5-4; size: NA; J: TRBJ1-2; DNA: TGTGCCAGCAGCTTCCCATCATGGGACAGAACTAACTATGGCTACACCTTC; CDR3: CASSFPSWDRTNYGYTF
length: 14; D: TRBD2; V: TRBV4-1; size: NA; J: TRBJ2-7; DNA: TGCGCCAGCAGCCAAACTAGCGGGGGGTACGAGCAGTACTTC; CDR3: CASSQTSGGYEQYF
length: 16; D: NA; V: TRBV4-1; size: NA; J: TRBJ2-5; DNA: TGCGCCAGCAGCCAAGTAATCACCCCCGATCTAGGGACCCAGTACTTC; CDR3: CASSQVITPDLGTQYF
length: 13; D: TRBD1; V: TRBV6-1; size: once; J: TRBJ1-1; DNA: TGTGCCAGCAGGTATACAGGGGCAGCTGAAGCTTTCTTT; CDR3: CASRYTGAAEAFF
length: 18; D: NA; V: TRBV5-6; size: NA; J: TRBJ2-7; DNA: TGTGCCAGCAGCTTGTTATCCGACCGGGACGCCTACTCCTACGAGCAGTACTTC; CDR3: CASSLLSDRDAYSYEQYF
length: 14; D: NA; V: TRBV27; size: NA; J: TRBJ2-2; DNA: TGTGCCAGCAGTCGAGTTGCGAACACCGGGGAGCTGTTTTTT; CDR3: CASSRVANTGELFF
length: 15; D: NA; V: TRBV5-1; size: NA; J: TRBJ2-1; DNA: TGCGCCAGCAGCTTGGCGCAGGGAGTCTACAATGAGCAGTTCTTC; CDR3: CASSLAQGVYNEQFF
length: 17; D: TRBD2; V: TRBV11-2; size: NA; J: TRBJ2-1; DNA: TGTGCCAGCAGCTTTGAGCGGGACCTGAGCTCCTACAATGAGCAGTTCTTC; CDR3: CASSFERDLSSYNEQFF
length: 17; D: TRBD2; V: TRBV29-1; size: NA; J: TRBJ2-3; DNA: TGCAGCGTTGAAGATATGGTAACTAGCGGGAGATCAGATACGCAGTATTTT; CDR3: CSVEDMVTSGRSDTQYF
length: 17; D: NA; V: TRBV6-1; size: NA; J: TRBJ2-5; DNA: TGTGCCAGCAGTGAAGCGGGAACAGGCCTATACCAAGAGACCCAGTACTTC; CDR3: CASSEAGTGLYQETQYF
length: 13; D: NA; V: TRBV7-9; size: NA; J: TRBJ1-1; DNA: TGTGCCAGCAGCTTAAAATGGAGCACTGAAGCTTTCTTT; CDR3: CASSLKWSTEAFF
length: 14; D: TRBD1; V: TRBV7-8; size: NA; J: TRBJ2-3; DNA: TGTGCCAGCAGCTCCGGACAGGGGATAGATACGCAGTATTTT; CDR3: CASSSGQGIDTQYF
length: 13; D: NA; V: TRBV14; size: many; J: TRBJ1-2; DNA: TGTGCCAGCAGCCAGTCAGGGGTTCATGGCTACACCTTC; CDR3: CASSQSGVHGYTF
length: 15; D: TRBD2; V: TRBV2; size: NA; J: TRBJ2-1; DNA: TGTGCCAGCAGTGAAGGGCGGGAGGTATACAATGAGCAGTTCTTC; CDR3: CASSEGREVYNEQFF
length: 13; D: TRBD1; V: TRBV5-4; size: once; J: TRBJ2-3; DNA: TGTGCCAGATGGGACAGGGGCACAGATACGCAGTATTTT; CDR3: CARWDRGTDTQYF